The rows below give T cell receptor beta chains drawn from one sample of a study of glioma-infiltrating T cells. TCRdb recomputed calls from the multiplex PCR reads with MiXCR, one row per CDR3 protein. The sample shows roughly 100,000 distinct CDR3 sequences, around 28% of them seen only once. Source material: glioma tissue, nonneoplastic brain tissue, or PBMCs (not recorded which). All receptors derive from a human donor with low-grade glioma or glioblastoma, undergoing nonglioma brain surgery, or in good health (not recorded which). CDR3s include the opening cysteine and the closing phenylalanine or tryptophan. D genes are given only for firm matches.

D,V,CDR3
NA,TRBV7-9,CASSSTRDGTNQPQHF
NA,TRBV10-3,CAISDHLGTSCNEQFF
NA,TRBV7-2,CASSPWAPRTVAYSNQPQHF
TRBD2,TRBV24-1,CATSDLRTSGGNYNEQFF
NA,TRBV20-1,CSARESSGNTIYF
TRBD1,TRBV18,CASSPEGAWGYTF
NA,TRBV6-5,CAARGANSPLHF
TRBD1,TRBV7-2,CASSSGTGGAWGYTF
TRBD2,TRBV28,CANGTSPDTQYF
NA,TRBV28,CASSTPGPSYEQYF
NA,TRBV20-1,CSASEARETQYF
NA,TRBV18,CASSRSDGNEKLFF
NA,TRBV30,CAWSPDGLEAFF
NA,TRBV13,CASSPTGLTGELFF
TRBD1,TRBV29-1,CSVRTGGGQPQHF
NA,TRBV7-2,CASPERSQETQYF
NA,TRBV28,CASSSSGVMRVGYTF
NA,TRBV5-6,CASSFQPGDYNEQFF
TRBD1,TRBV12-3/TRBV12-4,CASSTTGEVQPQHF
TRBD1,TRBV2,CASDTGVGEKLFF
TRBD1,TRBV24-1,CATSDPNNDPDRGRTEAFF
NA,TRBV7-8,CASSPSRGNTEAFF
NA,TRBV7-9,CASSLAKTGRGNTIYF
NA,TRBV7-9,CASSLAREDQPQHF
NA,TRBV12-3/TRBV12-4,CATLARCGYGYTF
TRBD2,TRBV6-1,CASRRGTSGGIYEQYF
NA,TRBV20-1,CSARDLDTGYTF
NA,TRBV3-1,CASSAGILAQYF
NA,TRBV3-1,CASSDIDRRDSAFF
TRBD2,TRBV7-2,CASSYLILSGGAGDTQYF
NA,TRBV6-1,CASTEVVFGNQPQHF
NA,TRBV14,CASRPETGSSPLHF
TRBD2,TRBV7-2,CASSSISGGVGEQFF
NA,TRBV28,CASSLPGADSNQPQHF
NA,TRBV30,CAWSADTQNQPQHF
NA,TRBV6-4,CASSDSNTEVSTEAFF
NA,TRBV6-6,CASSYSGRNDYGYTF
NA,TRBV15,CATSRDLAQETQYF
NA,TRBV20-1,CSAPWARSYEQYF
TRBD1,TRBV28,CASSWTGENRPQHF
NA,TRBV4-1,CASSHDLTGTLEAFF
TRBD1,TRBV20-1,CSASVRQGAEGYTF
NA,TRBV25-1,CASRGQIGCPVTDTQYF
NA,TRBV4-1,CASSQGATNEKLFF
TRBD1,TRBV20-1,CSARDSHRGAYEQYF
NA,TRBV19,CASSKGDSTEAFF
NA,TRBV6-2/TRBV6-3,CASSYSSTVGYTF
NA,TRBV7-2,CASSPGGRVNEQYF